Shown below are 24 T cell receptor beta chains from a single sample sequenced in a study of blood T cells in healthy people across ages. A second PCR, run for about 6 to 11 cycles, used a sample-barcoded 5' primer plus a J-beta primer mix. MiXCR was run by TCRdb on the 5' RACE reads, yielding one entry per CDR3 protein. Found here are roughly 680,000 distinct CDR3 sequences, 45% to 50% of them singletons; the top ten hold roughly 31%. Material for sequencing was blood. The origin of the receptors is a woman in her fifties or sixties in good health.

This clonotype was counted a few times. This sequence joins TRBV7-3 and TRBJ2-3; D is perhaps TRBD1 (5 bases). CDR1 is SGHTA, CDR2 FQGTGA, per germline. This CDR3 region has 20 residues. V was shortened by 5 bases and J by 2 bases, with 29 bases between the two germline ends. CDR3 nucleotide sequence: TGTGCCAGCAGCCAGGGCTCTGTCCAGGTTTGGTCCAAAAACACAGATACGCAGTATTTT. Its protein product is CASSQGSVQVWSKNTDTQYF.

This clonotype has more than one count but fewer than ten. This sequence joins TRBV5-5 and TRBJ2-5; 9 nucleotides match TRBD1. With 1 base clipped from V and 4 bases from J, the junction kept 8 bases outside the gene matches. CDR3 length: 16 residues. Germline V CDR1 and CDR2: SGHKS, YYEKEE (reference sequence). CDR3 sequence reads: CASSLTPGQGTETQYF. The CDR3 nucleotides read TGTGCCAGCAGCTTGACACCGGGACAGGGAACAGAGACCCAGTACTTC.

Only a few counts were recorded for this clonotype. The V call is TRBV20-1, the J call TRBJ2-7; 8 nucleotides agree with TRBD2. The V and J ends lost 3 bases and 6 bases, in that order; junction bases with no gene match: 10. This CDR3 spans 14 amino acids. The germline CDR1 and CDR2 sequences are DFQATT and SNEGSKA (reference sequence). The CDR3 region has the DNA TGCAGTGCTAGCGGGAGGGCCCTCAGGGGCGAGCAGTACTTC. Translated: CSASGRALRGEQYF.

In this sample, this clonotype turned up a few times. V gene TRBV10-3 combines with J gene TRBJ2-1; a possible D gene is TRBD2 (5 bases). The germline V gene has CDR1 ENHRY and CDR2 SYGVKD. V lost 6 bases, J lost 4 bases, and 13 bases lay in between. The CDR3 extends over 14 amino acids. CDR3 in DNA: TGTGCCATCAGGGGCGGGCGAGGGTACAATGAGCAGTTCTTC. Its protein product is CAIRGGRGYNEQFF.

This clonotype has only a few counts. The chain couples TRBV5-6 to TRBJ2-7, with D possibly TRBD2 on 6 matching bases. Germline CDR1 reads SGHDT; CDR2 reads YYEEEE. V was pared by 4 bases and J by 4 bases, with 21 bases between. There are 16 residues in the CDR3. In DNA form, the CDR3 reads TGTGCCAGCAGCATAAGACCCGGACCGGGAGTTTACGAGCAGTACTTC. Translating gives CASSIRPGPGVYEQYF. Together with reference TRBV5-6 and TRBJ2-7, the CDR3 gives the full variable domain: DAGVTQSPTHLIKTRGQQVTLRCSPKSGHDTVSWYQQALGQGPQFIFQYYEEEERQRGNFPDRFSGHQFPNYSSELNVNALLLGDSALYLCASSIRPGPGVYEQYFGPGTRLTVT.

The chain recombines TRBV20-1 with TRBJ2-7; D call uncertain. The last part of the DNA fits TRBJ2-1 better; the J call may be wrong. Germline loops: CDR1 DFQATT, CDR2 SNEGSKA (reference sequence). The length of the CDR3 is 14 residues. In DNA form, the CDR3 reads TGCAGTGCTAGGGTATTAGGCGGACCGCGTGAGCAGTTCTTC. Translating it yields CSARVLGGPREQFF.

This clonotype has at least ten counts. The V gene is TRBV10-3, the J gene TRBJ2-5; D is possibly TRBD2 (5 bases). Between the trimmed V and J ends, which lost 8 bases and 4 bases, there was a span of 5 bases. The CDR3 sequence is 10 residues long. Germline assignment: CDR1 ENHRY and CDR2 SYGVKD. The CDR3 protein is CAIGGETQYF. The CDR3 DNA reads TGTGCCATCGGAGGAGAGACCCAGTACTTC.

Only a few counts were recorded for this clonotype. The rearrangement uses TRBV5-8 and TRBJ2-7, with 9 bases fitting TRBD2. Germline V gives CDR1 SGHTS, CDR2 YDEGEE. The CDR3 consists of 14 residues. Trimming cost V 0 bases and J 6 bases; bases outside gene matches: 4. CDR3 sequence (DNA): TGTGCCAGCAGCTTGGTAGCGGGAGTAGGCGAGCAGTACTTC. Protein: CASSLVAGVGEQYF.

The CDR3 loop is CASSLFRWGSLSYEQYF. The CDR3 DNA is TGTGCCAGCAGTTTATTCCGGTGGGGCTCCCTCTCCTACGAGCAGTACTTC. This chain uses TRBV27 with TRBJ2-4; the D gene is possibly TRBD1 (5 bases). TRBJ2-7 matches the DNA end more closely, so the J call is doubtful. Per the germline V gene, CDR1 is MNHEY and CDR2 is SMNVEV (reference sequence). The length of the CDR3 is 17 residues.

V is TRBV7-9 and J is TRBJ2-7; the D gene is possibly TRBD1 (6 bases). V lost 4 bases, J lost 2 bases, and 12 bases lay in between. The CDR3 runs 14 residues. Germline V gives CDR1 SEHNR, CDR2 FQNEAQ (reference sequence). This chain's CDR3 is CASSSPTGPYEQYF. The DNA for the CDR3 is TGTGCCAGCAGCTCACCGACAGGACCCTACGAGCAGTACTTC.

This clonotype was detected only once. The V gene is TRBV20-1, the J gene TRBJ1-5; a possible D gene is TRBD1 (5 bases). The CDR3 runs 18 residues. The V end was cut by 3 bases, the J end by 11 bases, with 32 bases between. Germline CDR1 is DFQATT and CDR2 is SNEGSKA (reference sequence). CDR3 amino acids: CSASNTVKVVGAEGAQHF. For the CDR3, the DNA is TGCAGTGCTAGTAATACGGTTAAAGTCGTCGGGGCCGAAGGGGCCCAGCATTTT.

This clonotype was seen a few times. This chain links TRBV12-3 or TRBV12-4 with TRBJ2-1; D is perhaps TRBD1 (6 bases). This CDR3 comprises 13 residues. The V end lost 5 bases, the J end lost 9 bases, and 14 bases lay between the germline ends. This CDR3 reads CASSVPTGTEQFF. The DNA of the CDR3 is TGTGCCAGCAGTGTACCCACAGGGACTGAGCAGTTCTTC.

This clonotype came up many times. The chain is built from TRBV7-2 and TRBJ2-7; maybe TRBD1 (5 bases). The CDR3 runs to 13 residues. Deletions cut 2 bases from V and 3 bases from J, with 8 bases between. Looked up from germline, CDR1 is SGHTA and CDR2 is FQGNSA. The CDR3 region is CASSLRQGYEQYF. The CDR3 nucleotides are TGTGCCAGCAGCTTACGGCAGGGCTACGAGCAGTACTTC.

About this clonotype: Germline is not matched at one junction end, which may reflect a read error. This chain uses TRBV29-1 with TRBJ1-2; D possibly corresponds to TRBD1 (5 bases). The CDR3 runs 12 residues. Germline V lookup: CDR1 SQVTM, CDR2 ANQGSEA. CDR3 DNA: TGCAGCGTCAGACAGCCACCCTATGGTTACACCTTC. This sequence encodes CSVRQPPYGYTF.

The chain employs TRBV7-3 and TRBJ2-1; TRBD2 matches at 7 bases. Germline-derived CDR1 and CDR2 are SGHTA and FQGTGA. The V segment lost 4 bases and the J segment 8 bases; nucleotides outside the gene matches: 5. The CDR3 loop spans 13 amino acids. This CDR3 reads CASSWTSSDEQFF. CDR3 in DNA: TGTGCCAGCAGCTGGACTAGTTCGGATGAGCAGTTCTTC.

This chain uses TRBV24-1 with TRBJ2-5; D possibly corresponds to TRBD1 (6 bases). V was cut by 4 bases and J by 3 bases, with 17 bases left in between. CDR3 length: 16 residues. CDR1 is KGHDR and CDR2 is SFDVKD in the germline V gene. CDR3 sequence reads: CATSEQQGRSKETQYF. CDR3 coding DNA: TGTGCCACCAGTGAACAACAGGGTCGAAGCAAAGAGACCCAGTACTTC.

The rearrangement uses TRBV7-9 and TRBJ2-1; TRBD1 agrees at 10 bases. The V gene's germline CDR1 is SEHNR and CDR2 FQNEAQ (reference sequence). The CDR3 consists of 16 residues. Trimming took 1 base from V and 2 from J; bases not matched to a gene: 2. CDR3 DNA sequence: TGTGCCAGCAGCTTAGTGGGGACAGGGGCCTACAATGAGCAGTTCTTC. Translation gives CASSLVGTGAYNEQFF.

This CDR3 is CASAETGNTEAFF. CDR3 bases: TGTGCCAGTGCCGAGACAGGGAACACTGAAGCTTTCTTT. The chain has TRBV19 and TRBJ1-1; D possibly corresponds to TRBD1 (6 bases). The CDR3 loop spans 13 amino acids. Trimming removed 8 bases from V and 1 base from J, with 11 bases in between. CDR1 LNHDA and CDR2 SQIVND come from the germline V gene (reference sequence).

This clonotype was detected once. The CDR3 DNA sequence: TGCGCCAGCAGCCAGTCGGAGGCACAGGAGCAGTTCTTC. Translating it yields CASSQSEAQEQFF. The rearrangement joins TRBV4-3 to TRBJ2-1, with D tentatively TRBD2 (5 bases). Germline V gene lookup returns CDR1 LGHNA and CDR2 YSLEER. The CDR3 has 13 residues. V lost 3 bases and J 10 bases, leaving 13 bases between the germline ends.

The genes are TRBV2 and TRBJ2-1, with 7 bases that match TRBD2. This CDR3 is 13 amino acids long. V shed 3 bases, J shed 7 bases, and the junction held 3 bases outside the gene matches. CDR1 and CDR2 (germline): SNHLY, FYNNEI. The CDR3 loop reads CASSEREWNEQFF. The CDR3 nucleotides read TGTGCCAGCAGTGAGCGGGAGTGGAATGAGCAGTTCTTC.

The chain uses TRBV7-2 and TRBJ2-7; TRBD2 matches at 7 bases. With V trimmed by 0 bases and J by 0 bases, 2 bases remained unmatched. The germline gives CDR1 SGHTA, CDR2 FQGNSA. This CDR3 has 15 amino acids. The CDR3 nucleotides are TGTGCCAGCAGCTTAGCAGCTAGCGGCTCCTACGAGCAGTACTTC. Translating it yields CASSLAASGSYEQYF.

Ten or more counts support this clonotype. The rearrangement uses TRBV25-1 and TRBJ2-6; D not resolved. The CDR3 runs 14 residues. Trimming removed 3 bases from V and 0 bases from J, with 3 bases in between. The germline CDR1 and CDR2 sequences are MGHDK and SYGVNS. CDR3 region: CASSDSSGANVLTF. Written as DNA, the CDR3 is TGTGCCAGCAGTGACAGCTCTGGGGCCAACGTCCTGACTTTC.

The rearrangement joins TRBV20-1 to TRBJ2-7, with D perhaps TRBD2 (6 bases). Trimming stripped 0 bases from V and 4 bases from J, with 16 bases between. The CDR3 runs to 15 residues. CDR1 and CDR2 from the germline V gene are DFQATT and SNEGSKA (reference sequence). The CDR3 sequence: CSAREGGAGSYEQYF. The CDR3 DNA reads TGCAGTGCTAGAGAAGGAGGGGCGGGAAGTTACGAGCAGTACTTC.

V gene TRBV6-5 combines with J gene TRBJ1-4, with D uncertain. The V end was cut by 0 bases, the J end by 6 bases, with 8 bases between. The germline CDR1 and CDR2 sequences are MNHEY and SVGAGI. The CDR3 consists of 14 residues. The DNA of the CDR3 is TGTGCCAGCAGTTACTCTGGAGCGGATGAAAAACTGTTTTTT. It yields the protein CASSYSGADEKLFF.